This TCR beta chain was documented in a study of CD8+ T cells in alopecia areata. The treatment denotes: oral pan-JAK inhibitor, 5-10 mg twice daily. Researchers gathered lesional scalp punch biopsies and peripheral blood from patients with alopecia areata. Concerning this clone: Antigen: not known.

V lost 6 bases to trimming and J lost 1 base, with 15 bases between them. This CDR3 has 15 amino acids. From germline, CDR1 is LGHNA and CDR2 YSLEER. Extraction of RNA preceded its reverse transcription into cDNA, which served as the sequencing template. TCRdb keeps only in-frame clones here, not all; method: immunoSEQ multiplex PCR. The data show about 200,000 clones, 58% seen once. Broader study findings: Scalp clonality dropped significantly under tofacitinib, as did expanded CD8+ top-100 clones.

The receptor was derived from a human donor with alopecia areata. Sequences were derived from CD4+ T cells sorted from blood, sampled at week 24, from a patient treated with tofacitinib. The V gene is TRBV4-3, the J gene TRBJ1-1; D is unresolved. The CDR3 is CASSQSGVKNTEAFF. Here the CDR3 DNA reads TGCGCCAGCAGTCAATCGGGTGTCAAGAACACTGAAGCTTTCTTT.